A selection of T cell receptor beta chains follows, all from one sample in a study of beta chain features in type 1 diabetes. The protocol was immunoSEQ multiplex PCR, while the TCRdb copy is restricted to in-frame clones and leaves out a portion. The sample yields about 250,000 clones, roughly 13% seen once. Sequenced sample: naive CD4+ T cells from blood. These receptors came from a woman aged 40 to 55 in good health. The CDR3 runs from the conserved cysteine through the conserved F or W. A D gene is named only where the DNA matches it firmly. Clone size is stated in some rows and not others, as once, few, many or a class when expanded.

V	D	length	J	size	DNA	CDR3
TRBV5-1	TRBD2	15	TRBJ2-1	NA	TGCGCCAGCAGCTTGGGTAGCGGGGGGAACAATGAGCAGTTCTTC	CASSLGSGGNNEQFF
TRBV6-1	TRBD2	15	TRBJ2-3	NA	TGTGCCAGCAGTGCCTTAGCGGGTGGTACAGATACGCAGTATTTT	CASSALAGGTDTQYF
TRBV7-8	NA	14	TRBJ2-3	NA	TGTGCCAGCAGCTTCGGGACAAGCACAGATACGCAGTATTTT	CASSFGTSTDTQYF
TRBV5-1	NA	14	TRBJ2-7	few	TGCGCCAGCAGCTTAGGGCAGGTCGGGAGAGAGCAGTACTTC	CASSLGQVGREQYF
TRBV6-5	TRBD1	14	TRBJ1-4	NA	TGTGCCAGCACGCGACAGGGATCTAATGAAAAACTGTTTTTT	CASTRQGSNEKLFF
TRBV4-1	TRBD1	13	TRBJ1-2	few	TGCGCCAGCAGAGATCAGGGGGCACATGGCTACACCTTC	CASRDQGAHGYTF
TRBV27	TRBD1	15	TRBJ1-1	NA	TGTGCCAGCAGGGAAGGAACACAGGGGTGGACTGAAGCTTTCTTT	CASREGTQGWTEAFF
TRBV12-5	NA	12	TRBJ2-7	few	TGTGCTAGTGGTTTCCGAGCCTACGAGCAGTACTTC	CASGFRAYEQYF
TRBV11-2	TRBD2	17	TRBJ2-7	NA	TGTGCCAGCAGCTTAGGTGGTAGGGCTAGCGGGGGCTACGAGCAGTACTTC	CASSLGGRASGGYEQYF
TRBV7-8	TRBD2	17	TRBJ2-1	few	TGTGCCAGCAGCTTACGCCTAGCGGGGGGGCGGGACAATGAGCAGTTCTTC	CASSLRLAGGRDNEQFF
TRBV6-1	TRBD2	17	TRBJ2-1	NA	TGTGCCAGCAGTGAAGAGGTCCCTAGCGGATCCTACAATGAGCAGTTCTTC	CASSEEVPSGSYNEQFF
TRBV6-6	NA	13	TRBJ2-4	NA	TGTGCCAGCAGTTACACAGTGAAAGACATTCAGTACTTC	CASSYTVKDIQYF
TRBV9	NA	16	TRBJ2-3	NA	TGTGCCAGCAGCGTAGTCGTCGGGACTTTAGCGGATACGCAGTATTTT	CASSVVVGTLADTQYF
TRBV5-1	TRBD2	14	TRBJ2-5	NA	TGCGCCAGCAGCCCGACGGGGAGGGTGGAGACCCAGTACTTC	CASSPTGRVETQYF
TRBV7-2	NA	15	TRBJ1-6	NA	TGTGCCAGCAGCCCCCCGGGACGTCGGGGGTCACCCCTCCACTTT	CASSPPGRRGSPLHF
TRBV4-1	TRBD1	16	TRBJ2-7	few	TGCGCCAGCAGCCAAGATCAGGACAGGGGGACCTACGAGCAGTACTTC	CASSQDQDRGTYEQYF
TRBV5-1	NA	14	TRBJ2-7	few	TGCGCCAGCAGCTTGGGTGGACAGACCTACGAGCAGTACTTC	CASSLGGQTYEQYF